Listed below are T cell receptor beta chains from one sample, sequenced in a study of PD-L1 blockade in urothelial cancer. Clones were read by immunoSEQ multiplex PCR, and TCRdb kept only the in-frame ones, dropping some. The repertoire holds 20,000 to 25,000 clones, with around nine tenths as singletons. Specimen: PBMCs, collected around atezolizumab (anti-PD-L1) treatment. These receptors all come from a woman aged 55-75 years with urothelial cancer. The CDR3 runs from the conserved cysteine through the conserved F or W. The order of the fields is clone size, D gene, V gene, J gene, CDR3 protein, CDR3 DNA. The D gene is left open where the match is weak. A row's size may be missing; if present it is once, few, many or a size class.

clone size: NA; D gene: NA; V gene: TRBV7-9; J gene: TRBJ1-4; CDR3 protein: CASSLLSATNEKLFF; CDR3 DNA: TGTGCCAGCAGCTTATTGTCAGCAACTAATGAAAAACTGTTTTTT
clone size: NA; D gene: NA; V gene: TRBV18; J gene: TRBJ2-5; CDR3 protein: CASSPLRQQETQYF; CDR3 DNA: TGTGCCAGCTCACCATTAAGACAGCAAGAGACCCAGTACTTC
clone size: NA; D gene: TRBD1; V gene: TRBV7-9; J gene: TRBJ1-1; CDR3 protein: CASSLTGQEGTEAFF; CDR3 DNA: TGTGCCAGCAGCTTAACGGGACAGGAGGGCACTGAAGCTTTCTTT
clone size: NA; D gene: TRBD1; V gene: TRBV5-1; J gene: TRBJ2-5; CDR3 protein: CASSLRLDLDRVQETQYF; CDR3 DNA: TGCGCCAGCAGCCTCCGGCTCGATTTGGACAGGGTCCAAGAGACCCAGTACTTC
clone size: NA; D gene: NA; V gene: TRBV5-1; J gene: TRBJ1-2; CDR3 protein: CASSIPGIVYGYTF; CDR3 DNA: TGCGCCAGCAGCATTCCGGGTATCGTCTATGGCTACACCTTC
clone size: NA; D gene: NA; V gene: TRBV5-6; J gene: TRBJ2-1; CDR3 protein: CASCPAGSYNEQFF; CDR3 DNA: TGTGCCAGCTGTCCAGCAGGCTCCTACAATGAGCAGTTCTTC
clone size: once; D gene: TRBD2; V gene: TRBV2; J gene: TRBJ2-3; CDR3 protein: CASSDRTGGTTDTQYF; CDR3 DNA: TGTGCCAGCAGTGATAGGACGGGGGGGACCACAGATACGCAGTATTTT
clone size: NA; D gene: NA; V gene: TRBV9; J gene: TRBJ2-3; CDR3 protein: CASSDTRASGTDTQYF; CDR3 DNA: TGTGCCAGCAGCGACACCAGGGCCAGTGGCACAGATACGCAGTATTTT
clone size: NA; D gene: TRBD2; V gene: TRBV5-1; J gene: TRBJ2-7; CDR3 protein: CASSSSGGSYEQYF; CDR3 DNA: TGCGCCAGCAGCTCGTCGGGGGGATCCTACGAGCAGTACTTC
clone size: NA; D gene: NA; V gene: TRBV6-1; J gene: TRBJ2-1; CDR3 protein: CASRLQGWNEQFF; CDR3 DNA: TGTGCCAGCAGGTTACAGGGTTGGAATGAGCAGTTCTTC
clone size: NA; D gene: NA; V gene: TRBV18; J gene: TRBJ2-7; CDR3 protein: CASSPRRSWRYF; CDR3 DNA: TGTGCCAGCTCACCCCGCCGTAGCTGGCGATACTTC
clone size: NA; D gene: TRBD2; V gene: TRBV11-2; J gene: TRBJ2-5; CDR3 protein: CASSLDRGTSYQETQYF; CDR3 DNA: TGTGCCAGCAGCTTAGATCGAGGGACTAGTTATCAAGAGACCCAGTACTTC
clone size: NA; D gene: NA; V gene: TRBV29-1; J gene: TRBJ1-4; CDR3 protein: CSSIFNEKLFF; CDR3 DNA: TGCAGCTCCATTTTTAATGAAAAACTGTTTTTT
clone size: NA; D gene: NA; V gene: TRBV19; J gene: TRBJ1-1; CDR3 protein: CASSIEGQGTEAFF; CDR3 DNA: TGTGCCAGTAGTATAGAAGGACAAGGAACTGAAGCTTTCTTT
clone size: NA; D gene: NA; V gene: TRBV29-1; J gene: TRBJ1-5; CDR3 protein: CSVGENSNQPQHF; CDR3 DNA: TGCAGCGTGGGAGAGAATAGCAATCAGCCCCAGCATTTT
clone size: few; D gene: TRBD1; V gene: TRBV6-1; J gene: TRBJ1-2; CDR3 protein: CASSEGQAINYGYTF; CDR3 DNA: TGTGCCAGCAGTGAGGGACAGGCAATAAACTATGGCTACACCTTC
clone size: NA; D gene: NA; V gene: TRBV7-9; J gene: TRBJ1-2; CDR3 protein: CASSLAVQGSYGYTF; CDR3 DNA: TGTGCCAGCAGCTTAGCCGTGCAGGGGAGCTATGGCTACACCTTC
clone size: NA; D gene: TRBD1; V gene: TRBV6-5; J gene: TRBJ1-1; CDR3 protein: CASRERQGGTEAFF; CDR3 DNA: TGTGCCAGCAGGGAACGACAGGGTGGCACTGAAGCTTTCTTT
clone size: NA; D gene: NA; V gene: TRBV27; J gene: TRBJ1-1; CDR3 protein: CASRWSGENTEAFF; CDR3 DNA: TGTGCCAGCAGATGGAGCGGGGAGAACACTGAAGCTTTCTTT
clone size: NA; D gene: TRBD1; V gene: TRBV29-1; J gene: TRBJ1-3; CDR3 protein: CSVDGQGSGNTIYF; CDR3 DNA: TGCAGCGTCGATGGACAGGGTTCTGGAAACACCATATATTTT
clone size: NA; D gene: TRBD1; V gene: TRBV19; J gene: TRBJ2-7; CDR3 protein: CASGGLTGTGVPEQYF; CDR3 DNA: TGTGCCAGCGGGGGGCTTACCGGGACAGGGGTCCCCGAGCAGTACTTC
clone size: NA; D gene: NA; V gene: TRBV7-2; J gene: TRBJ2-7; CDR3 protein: CASSLARQVLYEQYF; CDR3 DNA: TGTGCCAGCAGCTTAGCGCGTCAGGTACTCTACGAGCAGTACTTC
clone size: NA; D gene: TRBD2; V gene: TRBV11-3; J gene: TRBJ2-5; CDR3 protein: CASSPGGKGETQYF; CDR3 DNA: TGTGCCAGCAGCCCGGGGGGGAAGGGAGAGACCCAGTACTTC
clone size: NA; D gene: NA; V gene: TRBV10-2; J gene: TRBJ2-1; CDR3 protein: CASSEILFRQFF; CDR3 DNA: TGCGCCAGCAGTGAGATACTCTTTCGGCAGTTCTTC
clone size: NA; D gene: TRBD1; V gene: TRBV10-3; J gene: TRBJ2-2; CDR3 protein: CAINRGLSYTGELFF; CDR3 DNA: TGTGCCATCAACAGGGGGCTCTCGTACACCGGGGAGCTGTTTTTT
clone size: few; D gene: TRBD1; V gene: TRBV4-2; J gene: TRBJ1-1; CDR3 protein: CASSLDRGNTEAFF; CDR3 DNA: TGTGCCAGCAGCCTGGACAGGGGGAACACTGAAGCTTTCTTT
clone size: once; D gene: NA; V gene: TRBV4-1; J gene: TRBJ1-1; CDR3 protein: CASLQPGKVLTEAFF; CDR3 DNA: TGCGCCAGCCTTCAGCCGGGGAAGGTTTTAACTGAAGCTTTCTTT
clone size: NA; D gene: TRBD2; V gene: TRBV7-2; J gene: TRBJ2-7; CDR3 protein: CASSPPGLGRGEQYF; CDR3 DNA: TGTGCCAGCAGCCCCCCGGGACTAGGTCGAGGCGAGCAGTACTTC